In this sample, the clone carrying this TCR beta chain turned up many times. Its antigen is undetermined. The authors obtained PBMCs from 10 ml of fresh peripheral blood. The data are from a study of T cells in Graves' hyperthyroidism and ophthalmopathy. Study-level background: At initial diagnosis, before any treatment had begun, peripheral blood was obtained. Overall study results and limits: Blood also held most thyroid clonotypes expanded beyond 0.001. A model of 13 V-J pairs discriminated ophthalmopathy from stable hyperthyroidism.

Using RNA transcripts as the source, TCR beta CDR3 regions were amplified. First-round RT-PCR of the TCR CDR3 relied on the HTBI primer set. TCRdb recomputed calls from the multiplex PCR reads with MiXCR, one row per CDR3 protein. The top ten clones hold 4.3% of a sample with roughly 560,000 distinct CDR3 sequences, approximately 15% of them seen once. Per germline, CDR1 SGHRS and CDR2 YFSETQ. The junction had 9 bases not matched to a gene; V was cut back by 4 bases and J by 7 bases. The CDR3 is made up of 17 amino acids. The J gene is TRBJ2-1, the V gene TRBV5-1; the match to TRBD2 covers 15 bases. The source is a woman between 40 and 50 years old with Graves' ophthalmopathy. The sequenced material came from blood. This CDR3 is CASSTGLAGGPGNEQFF. CDR3 nucleotides: TGCGCCAGCAGCACCGGACTAGCGGGAGGGCCGGGAAATGAGCAGTTCTTC.